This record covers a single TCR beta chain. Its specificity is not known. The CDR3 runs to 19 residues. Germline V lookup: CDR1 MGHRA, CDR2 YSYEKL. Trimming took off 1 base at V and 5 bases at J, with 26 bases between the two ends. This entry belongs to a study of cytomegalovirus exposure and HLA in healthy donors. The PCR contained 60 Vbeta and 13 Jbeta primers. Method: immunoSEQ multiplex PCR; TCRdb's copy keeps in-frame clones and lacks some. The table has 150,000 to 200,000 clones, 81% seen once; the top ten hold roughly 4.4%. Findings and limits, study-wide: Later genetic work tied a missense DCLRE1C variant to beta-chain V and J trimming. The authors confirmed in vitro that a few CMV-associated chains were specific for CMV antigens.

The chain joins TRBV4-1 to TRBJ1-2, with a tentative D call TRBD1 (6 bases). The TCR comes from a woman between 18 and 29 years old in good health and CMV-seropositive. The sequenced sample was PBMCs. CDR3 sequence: CASSQGLSYPTNRVYGYTF. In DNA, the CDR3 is TGCGCCAGCAGCCAAGGGTTATCATACCCAACAAACAGGGTATATGGCTACACCTTC.